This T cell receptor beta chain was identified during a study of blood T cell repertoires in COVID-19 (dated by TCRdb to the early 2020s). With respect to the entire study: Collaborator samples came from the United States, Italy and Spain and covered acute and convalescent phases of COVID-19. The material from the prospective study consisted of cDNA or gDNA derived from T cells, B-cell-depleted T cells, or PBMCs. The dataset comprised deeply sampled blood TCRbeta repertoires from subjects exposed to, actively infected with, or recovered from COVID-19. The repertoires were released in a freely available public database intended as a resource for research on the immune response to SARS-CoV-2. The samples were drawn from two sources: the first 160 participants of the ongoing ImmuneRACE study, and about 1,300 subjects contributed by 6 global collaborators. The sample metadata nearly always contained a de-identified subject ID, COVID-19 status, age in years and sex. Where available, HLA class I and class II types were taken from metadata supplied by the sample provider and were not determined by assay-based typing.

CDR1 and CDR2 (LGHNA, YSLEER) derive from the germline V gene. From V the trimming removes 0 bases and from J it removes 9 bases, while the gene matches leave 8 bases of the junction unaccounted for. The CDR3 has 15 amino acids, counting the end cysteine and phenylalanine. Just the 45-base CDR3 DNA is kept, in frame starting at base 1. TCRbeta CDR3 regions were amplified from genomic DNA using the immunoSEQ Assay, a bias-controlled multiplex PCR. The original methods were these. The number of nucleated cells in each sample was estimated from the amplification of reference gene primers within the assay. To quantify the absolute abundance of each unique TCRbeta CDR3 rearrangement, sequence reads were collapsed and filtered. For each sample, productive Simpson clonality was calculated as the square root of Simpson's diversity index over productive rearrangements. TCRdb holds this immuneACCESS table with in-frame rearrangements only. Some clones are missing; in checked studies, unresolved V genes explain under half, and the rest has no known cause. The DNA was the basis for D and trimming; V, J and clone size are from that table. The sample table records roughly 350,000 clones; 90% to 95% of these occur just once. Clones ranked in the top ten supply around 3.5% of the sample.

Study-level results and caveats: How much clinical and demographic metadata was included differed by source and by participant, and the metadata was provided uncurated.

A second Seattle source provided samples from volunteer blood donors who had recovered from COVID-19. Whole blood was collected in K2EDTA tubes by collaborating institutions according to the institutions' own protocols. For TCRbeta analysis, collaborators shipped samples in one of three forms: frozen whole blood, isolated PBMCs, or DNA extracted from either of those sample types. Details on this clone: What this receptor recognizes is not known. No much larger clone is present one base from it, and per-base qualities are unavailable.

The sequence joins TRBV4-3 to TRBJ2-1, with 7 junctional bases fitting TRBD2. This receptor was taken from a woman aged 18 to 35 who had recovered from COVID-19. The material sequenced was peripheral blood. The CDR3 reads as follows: CASSQDGTIEGEQFF. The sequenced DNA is TGCGCCAGCAGCCAAGACGGGACTATTGAGGGTGAGCAGTTCTTC.